Sequencing of this T cell receptor (beta chain) was carried out in a study of shared clonotypes between healthy human individuals. There are 14 residues in the CDR3. Germline assignment: CDR1 GTSNPN and CDR2 SVGIG (reference sequence). V was cut by 5 bases and J by 2 bases, with 13 bases left in between. Clones were read by immunoSEQ multiplex PCR, and TCRdb kept only the in-frame ones, dropping some. The sample has around 430,000 clones, roughly 77% seen once. The sequence came from a woman aged 40 to 50 in good health. Some clones in this sample may be carry-over from other donors' samples. The gene calls are TRBV30 and TRBJ1-5; tentatively, D is TRBD1 (6 bases). Sequencing used PBMCs. The CDR3 bases are TGTGCCTGGTGCGGGGACACCGGCAATCAGCCCCAGCATTTT. It specifies CAWCGDTGNQPQHF.